The 19 T cell receptor beta chains below were found in one sample sequenced in a study of a mutant IDH1 vaccine in newly diagnosed glioma. The assay was immunoSEQ multiplex PCR, and TCRdb's table has in-frame clones only and misses some. The sample shows around 50,000 clones, 86% of them seen only once. Time point noted: baseline, week 1 (first vaccination visit). Treatment of the sample: pre-vaccination baseline after standard-of-care therapy. The sample was PBMCs, taken from a glioma patient treated with radiotherapy, temozolomide or both. The receptor set was obtained from a man in his forties or fifties with glioma.

This clone was picked up a small number of times. The genes are TRBV20-1 and TRBJ1-3; D is undetermined. Germline V gene lookup returns CDR1 DFQATT and CDR2 SNEGSKA (reference sequence). The CDR3 has 11 amino acids. Trimming removed 3 bases at V and 8 bases at J, with 8 bases between. CDR3: CSARAGYTIYF. The DNA of the CDR3 is TGCAGTGCTAGGGCGGGCTACACCATATATTTT.

V is TRBV6-6 and J is TRBJ1-5, with D hard to call. V was cut by 5 bases and J by 4 bases, with 15 bases left in between. This CDR3 has 15 amino acids. Germline V gene data show CDR1 as MNHNY and CDR2 as SVGAGI (reference sequence). Here the CDR3 DNA reads TGTGCCAGCAGTCAATCCGCTAGGGTAAATCAGCCCCAGCATTTT. This gives the protein CASSQSARVNQPQHF.

V is TRBV27 and J is TRBJ2-7; 9 bases align to TRBD2. The V gene end was trimmed by 3 bases and the J gene end by 2 bases; junction bases not matched to a gene: 8. CDR1 MNHEY and CDR2 SMNVEV come from the germline V gene (reference sequence). The CDR3 runs to 16 residues. The CDR3 region is CASSFLSGRSAYEQYF. The DNA for the CDR3 is TGTGCCAGCAGTTTTCTTAGCGGGAGAAGCGCCTACGAGCAGTACTTC.

This clone was seen only once. The gene calls are TRBV27 and TRBJ1-5, with D perhaps TRBD1 (5 bases). The CDR3 extends over 14 amino acids. Germline CDR1 and CDR2: MNHEY and SMNVEV (reference sequence). The ends were cut back, 2 bases at V and 7 bases at J, with 12 bases in the middle. CDR3 sequence reads: CASSLLGQNQPQHF. In DNA form, the CDR3 reads TGTGCCAGCAGTTTACTGGGGCAGAACCAGCCCCAGCATTTT.

This clone was seen a few times. This chain links TRBV5-1 with TRBJ1-1; a possible D gene is TRBD1 (5 bases). Trimming removed 3 bases at V and 7 bases at J, with 16 bases between. Germline V gene sequence: CDR1 SGHRS, CDR2 YFSETQ. This CDR3 contains 14 residues. The CDR3 spells CASSYPEGADEAFF. CDR3 nucleotide sequence: TGCGCCAGCAGCTACCCCGAAGGGGCCGATGAAGCTTTCTTT.

CDR3 in amino acids: CASSHTGYSYEQYF. The CDR3 DNA follows: TGCGCCAGCAGCCACACTGGATACTCCTACGAGCAGTACTTC. The J gene is TRBJ2-7, the V gene TRBV4-1; D is unresolved. Germline V CDR1 and CDR2: MGHRA, YSYEKL. V was trimmed by 3 bases and J by 0 bases, leaving 9 bases between them. The CDR3 spans 14 residues.

The rearrangement joins TRBV5-1 to TRBJ1-2; tentative D call: TRBD1 (5 bases). Germline CDR1 SGHRS, CDR2 YFSETQ. The CDR3 runs to 17 residues. V was pared by 0 bases and J by 7 bases, with 22 bases between. The CDR3 is CASSLESGSGPTVGYTF. The DNA of the CDR3 is TGCGCCAGCAGCTTGGAGTCCGGATCGGGACCCACGGTTGGCTACACCTTC.

The chain couples TRBV18 to TRBJ2-7; no clear D gene. The V end was cut by 0 bases, the J end by 6 bases, with 12 bases between. Looked up from germline, CDR1 is KGHSH and CDR2 is LQKENI. The CDR3 totals 14 residues. The CDR3 DNA follows: TGTGCCAGCTCACCACCGTATAGCCGTTCCGAGCAGTACTTC. Residues: CASSPPYSRSEQYF.

A few counts support this clone. This chain uses TRBV5-1 with TRBJ2-7, with D uncertain. The V end lost 3 bases, the J end lost 3 bases, and 4 bases lay between the germline ends. CDR1 is SGHRS, CDR2 YFSETQ, per germline. There are 11 residues in the CDR3. The CDR3 is CASSWGYEQYF. The CDR3 bases are TGCGCCAGCAGCTGGGGCTACGAGCAGTACTTC.

CDR3 nucleotide sequence: TGTGCCAGCAGCTATCAGGGGGGCGGACCCTTACGCAATCAGCCCCAGCATTTT. Protein sequence: CASSYQGGGPLRNQPQHF. The rearrangement joins TRBV7-8 to TRBJ1-5; TRBD1 agrees at 7 bases. The V and J ends lost 4 bases and 2 bases, in that order; junction bases with no gene match: 14. Germline CDR1 SGHVS, CDR2 FQNEAQ. The CDR3 extends over 18 amino acids.

This chain's CDR3 is CASSRSTGGYEQYF. In nucleotides, the CDR3 is TGTGCCAGCAGTCGCTCGACAGGGGGCTACGAGCAGTACTTC. The gene calls are TRBV27 and TRBJ2-7; 9 bases align to TRBD1. This CDR3 region has 14 residues. Trimming removed 5 bases from V and 3 bases from J; junction bases left unmatched: 5. Germline V gene lookup returns CDR1 MNHEY and CDR2 SMNVEV (reference sequence).

The chain recombines TRBV9 with TRBJ2-1; 7 bases align to TRBD1. The CDR3 is made up of 15 amino acids. Looked up from germline, CDR1 is SGDLS and CDR2 is YYNGEE. V dropped 1 base and J dropped 10; count of bases not matched to a gene: 11. CDR3 nucleotides: TGTGCCAGCAGCGTACGTCGAAAGGGGGCTGGGGAGCAGTTCTTC. This encodes CASSVRRKGAGEQFF.

The count of this clone is one. J is TRBJ2-7 and V is TRBV4-2, with 11 bases that match TRBD2. CDR1 and CDR2 from the germline V gene are LGHNA and YNFKEQ. The V segment lost 1 base and the J segment 0 bases; nucleotides outside the gene matches: 2. The CDR3 has 16 amino acids. The DNA of the CDR3 is TGTGCCAGCAGCCAAGCGGGGACTAGCGGCTCCTACGAGCAGTACTTC. Encoded protein: CASSQAGTSGSYEQYF.

The chain joins TRBV19 to TRBJ1-1; the D gene is possibly TRBD1 (5 bases). Trimming removed 7 bases from V and 4 bases from J, with 13 bases in between. The CDR3 spans 13 residues. CDR1 is LNHDA, CDR2 SQIVND, per germline (reference sequence). In DNA, the CDR3 is TGTGCCAGTATCTCGCAGGGTTTCACTGAAGCTTTCTTT. Amino acids: CASISQGFTEAFF.

The CDR3 coding sequence is TGTGCCACCGGGACTAGCGAGAGCTACGAGCAGTACTTC. The encoded protein is CATGTSESYEQYF. This rearrangement joins TRBV10-3 to TRBJ2-7; 10 bases map to TRBD2. The germline V gene encodes CDR1 ENHRY and CDR2 SYGVKD. The CDR3 loop spans 13 amino acids. Unmatched junction bases numbered 6, after V lost 10 bases and J lost 3 bases.

The rearrangement uses TRBV4-2 and TRBJ2-1; the D call may be TRBD1 or TRBD2 (7 bases each). This CDR3 comprises 15 residues. With 3 bases removed from V and 8 bases from J, the gap between germline ends came to 17 bases. Looked up from germline, CDR1 is LGHNA and CDR2 is YNFKEQ. CDR3 in DNA: TGTGCCAGCAGCCAGTTGGGGAGGGGGCCTGATGAGCAGTTCTTC. Amino acid sequence: CASSQLGRGPDEQFF.

V gene TRBV4-1 combines with J gene TRBJ1-2, with 9 nucleotides matching TRBD1. V lost 7 bases, J lost 6 bases, and 18 bases stayed unmatched. This CDR3 spans 17 amino acids. Germline CDR1 is MGHRA and CDR2 is YSYEKL. Here the CDR3 reads CASTSEDNSDRGDGYTF. CDR3 nucleotides: TGCGCCAGCACCTCCGAAGATAATTCCGACAGGGGGGATGGCTACACCTTC.

The chain employs TRBV4-2 and TRBJ2-3; D gene uncertain. The germline V gene has CDR1 LGHNA and CDR2 YNFKEQ. V lost 4 bases and J 0 bases, leaving 8 bases between the germline ends. The CDR3 is 14 amino acids. The CDR3 is CASSPDPSTDTQYF. The CDR3 region has the DNA TGTGCCAGCAGCCCAGACCCTAGCACAGATACGCAGTATTTT.

The CDR3 region has the DNA TGTGCCAGCTTTTTTAGCGGGGCCTCCTACGAGCAGTACTTC. Protein sequence: CASFFSGASYEQYF. The rearrangement uses TRBV9 and TRBJ2-7; 8 bases agree with TRBD2. The germline V gene encodes CDR1 SGDLS and CDR2 YYNGEE. Trimming at V came to 7 bases and at J to 0 bases, leaving 6 bases not matched to a gene. The CDR3 has 14 amino acids.